These 32 T cell receptor beta chains were sequenced from one sample in a study of T cell repertoires in cytomegalovirus infection. TCRdb recomputed calls from the reads with MiXCR, one row per CDR3 protein. The data hold roughly 90,000 distinct CDR3 sequences, with roughly a quarter observed a single time. Their antigens remain unidentified. Source: CD8+ T cells from cultured PBMCs, taken from culture after CMV antigen stimulation. The source of these receptors is a human donor in good health (CMV status not recorded). Some clones in this sample may be carry-over from other donors' samples.

Only a few counts were recorded for this clonotype. The chain employs TRBV7-9 and TRBJ2-2, with D perhaps TRBD2 (6 bases). The CDR3 sequence is 13 residues long. Germline V gene lookup returns CDR1 SEHNR and CDR2 FQNEAQ (reference sequence). V was pared by 5 bases and J by 5 bases, with 9 bases between. CDR3 residues: CASSTTSTGELFF. Here the CDR3 DNA reads TGTGCCAGCAGCACGACTAGTACCGGGGAGCTGTTTTTT.

This clonotype was detected a few times. The gene calls are TRBV28 and TRBJ2-2; D gene ambiguous. Per germline, CDR1 MDHEN and CDR2 SYDVKM. The CDR3 is 14 amino acids. The germline V and J ends were trimmed by 10 bases and 0 bases, with 12 bases remaining between them. The CDR3 coding sequence is TGTGCCACAACGAAGAGCGCGAACACCGGGGAGCTGTTTTTT. It encodes CATTKSANTGELFF.

This clonotype has a handful of counts. The chain links TRBV28 to TRBJ2-1; D unresolved. The germline V gene has CDR1 MDHEN and CDR2 SYDVKM. The CDR3 length is 13 residues. Trimming stripped 1 base from V and 8 bases from J, with 9 bases between. As DNA, the CDR3 is TGTGCCAGCAGTTTATCGACAAGACATGAGCAGTTCTTC. It codes for CASSLSTRHEQFF.

This clonotype was detected a few times. The chain recombines TRBV29-1 with TRBJ2-3; a weak D match, TRBD1 (5 bases). The CDR3 contains 14 residues. Germline V CDR1 and CDR2: SQVTM, ANQGSEA. V was trimmed by 4 bases and J by 5 bases, leaving 16 bases between them. CDR3 bases: TGCAGCGTTGCCCGGCAGGGCCCCAAAGATACGCAGTATTTT. Amino acids: CSVARQGPKDTQYF.

Many counts were recorded for this clonotype. The chain links TRBV7-9 to TRBJ2-1; D is uncertain. The CDR3 sequence is 16 residues long. Germline V gene data show CDR1 as SEHNR and CDR2 as FQNEAQ (reference sequence). Between the trimmed V and J ends, which lost 0 bases and 5 bases, there was a span of 14 bases. The CDR3 sequence: CASSLAEYAEHNEQFF. The DNA for the CDR3 is TGTGCCAGCAGCTTAGCGGAGTACGCAGAGCACAATGAGCAGTTCTTC.

V and J are TRBV7-9 and TRBJ1-2; D is perhaps TRBD1 (6 bases). The CDR3 runs 16 residues. V was clipped by 5 bases and J by 6 bases, with 22 bases between them. Germline CDR1 is SEHNR and CDR2 is FQNEAQ (reference sequence). For the CDR3, the DNA is TGTGCCAGCAGCACTTGGTCCCCTTCAGGGGATAATGGCTACACCTTC. This codes for CASSTWSPSGDNGYTF. The variable domain in full, with the rest retrieved from reference TRBV7-9 and TRBJ1-2, is DTGVSQNPRHKITKRGQNVTFRCDPISEHNRLYWYRQTLGQGPEFLTYFQNEAQLEKSRLLSDRFSAERPKGSFSTLEIQRTEQGDSAMYLCASSTWSPSGDNGYTFGSGTRLTVV.

The V and J genes are TRBV6-2 or TRBV6-3 and TRBJ1-1; D perhaps matches TRBD1 (6 bases). The CDR3 consists of 14 residues. Looked up from germline, CDR1 is MNHEY and CDR2 is SVGEGT. V was clipped by 7 bases and J by 3 bases, with 15 bases between them. For the CDR3, the DNA is TGTGCCAGCACCCCTAGACAGGTCTACACTGAAGCTTTCTTT. The encoded protein is CASTPRQVYTEAFF.

J is TRBJ2-1 and V is TRBV20-1; 7 bases agree with TRBD1. The CDR3 is 19 amino acids. Germline V gene sequence: CDR1 DFQATT, CDR2 SNEGSKA (reference sequence). Trimming at V came to 0 bases and at J to 0 bases, leaving 14 bases not matched to a gene. The CDR3 here is CSARDVTGTPPSSYNEQFF. CDR3 DNA sequence: TGCAGTGCTAGAGATGTGACAGGGACCCCCCCGAGCTCCTACAATGAGCAGTTCTTC.

V usage is TRBV6-1 and J usage is TRBJ1-2, with TRBD1 as a possible D gene (5 bases). This CDR3 contains 15 residues. The V end lost 3 bases, the J end lost 5 bases, and 16 bases lay between the germline ends. CDR1 and CDR2 from the germline V gene are MNHNS and SASEGT. This CDR3 is CASSEVLDSHYGYTF. The CDR3 region has the DNA TGTGCCAGCAGTGAGGTTCTCGACAGCCATTATGGCTACACCTTC.

Many counts were recorded for this clonotype. CDR3 region: CASRLAGGTDTQYF. The CDR3 nucleotides are TGTGCCAGCAGACTAGCGGGAGGCACAGATACGCAGTATTTT. The chain recombines TRBV12-3 or TRBV12-4 with TRBJ2-3; 11 positions agree with TRBD2. The CDR3 sequence is 14 residues long. V trimming: 6 bases; J trimming: 1 base; junction bases outside the gene matches: 0.

This clonotype showed up many times. The chain uses TRBV4-1 and TRBJ2-5; D call uncertain. Germline V gives CDR1 MGHRA, CDR2 YSYEKL. V lost 2 bases, J lost 5 bases, and 12 bases lay in between. There are 14 residues in the CDR3. CDR3 sequence (DNA): TGCGCCAGCAGCCAAACTCCGGGTTGGGAGACCCAGTACTTC. It is translated as CASSQTPGWETQYF.

V is TRBV2 and J is TRBJ1-3; D not certain. V was shortened by 4 bases and J by 11 bases, with 6 bases between the two germline ends. Per the germline V gene, CDR1 is SNHLY and CDR2 is FYNNEI. CDR3 length: 10 residues. CDR3 DNA sequence: TGTGCCAGCAGTGGGAGAGCCATATATTTT. Its translation: CASSGRAIYF.

This rearrangement joins TRBV2 to TRBJ2-1; maybe TRBD2 (6 bases). CDR1 and CDR2 (germline): SNHLY, FYNNEI. CDR3 length equals 12 residues. Trimming pared 2 bases from V and 12 bases from J, leaving 11 bases between. The CDR3, as DNA: TGTGCCAGCAGTGAACGGGGGAAGAGGCAGTTCTTC. Residues: CASSERGKRQFF.

This clonotype has a handful of counts. This sequence joins TRBV20-1 and TRBJ2-7, with a tentative D call TRBD2 (5 bases). The V gene lost 3 bases and the J gene lost 5 bases, with 17 bases spanning the gap. The CDR3 is 14 residues long. From germline, CDR1 is DFQATT and CDR2 SNEGSKA (reference sequence). The CDR3, as DNA: TGCAGTGCTAGGTATTTGCGCGAGGAGGACGAGCAGTACTTC. It yields the protein CSARYLREEDEQYF.

V gene TRBV19 combines with J gene TRBJ2-4; the D gene is possibly TRBD1 (5 bases). The CDR3 loop spans 14 amino acids. Germline CDR1 reads LNHDA; CDR2 reads SQIVND (reference sequence). V dropped 0 bases and J dropped 6 bases, with 9 bases sitting between them. CDR3 sequence reads: CASSIEGRGNIQYF. CDR3 coding DNA: TGTGCCAGTAGTATAGAGGGGCGAGGAAACATTCAGTACTTC.

This chain connects TRBV25-1 to TRBJ2-1; D possibly corresponds to TRBD1 (6 bases). The CDR3 runs 15 residues. Germline loops: CDR1 MGHDK, CDR2 SYGVNS. V lost 0 bases, J lost 5 bases, and 11 bases lay in between. CDR3 sequence (DNA): TGTGCCAGCAGTGAATACGAAAGGACAGACAATGAGCAGTTCTTC. Its protein product is CASSEYERTDNEQFF.

V is TRBV6-6 and J is TRBJ2-7; TRBD2 might be the D (7 bases). V dropped 5 bases and J dropped 5 bases, with 16 bases sitting between them. Germline V gene lookup returns CDR1 MNHNY and CDR2 SVGAGI (reference sequence). The CDR3 is made up of 14 amino acids. The CDR3 region has the DNA TGTGCCAGCAGTGATTCGGGGGGCTACGACGAGCAGTACTTC. It is translated as CASSDSGGYDEQYF.

This chain connects TRBV28 to TRBJ1-1, with TRBD1 matching over 8 bases. There are 15 residues in the CDR3. V shed 3 bases and J 1 base; nucleotides not matched to a gene: 4. Per germline, CDR1 MDHEN and CDR2 SYDVKM. The CDR3 DNA reads TGTGCCAGCAGTTTTACGGGACAGGCGAACACTGAAGCTTTCTTT. This codes for CASSFTGQANTEAFF.

At least ten counts were recorded for this clonotype. The gene calls are TRBV14 and TRBJ1-2; TRBD1 matches at 7 bases. This CDR3 spans 14 amino acids. V lost 5 bases, J lost 4 bases, and 7 bases stayed unmatched. Germline CDR1 is SGHDN and CDR2 is FVKESK. The CDR3 DNA reads as TGTGCCAGCAGCACAGACGGGACAGTCTATGGCTACACCTTC. Its protein is CASSTDGTVYGYTF.

This clonotype was counted many times. This chain connects TRBV28 to TRBJ2-2, with D possibly TRBD2 on 7 matching bases. The CDR3 sequence is 16 residues long. Germline values: CDR1 MDHEN, CDR2 SYDVKM. V lost 1 base and J 0 bases, leaving 9 bases between the germline ends. The CDR3 spells CASSLSGGPNTGELFF. In DNA, the CDR3 is TGTGCCAGCAGTTTATCGGGGGGCCCGAACACCGGGGAGCTGTTTTTT.

The genes are TRBV5-5 and TRBJ1-2, with D possibly TRBD1 on 5 matching bases. CDR3 length equals 14 residues. The germline V gene encodes CDR1 SGHKS and CDR2 YYEKEE (reference sequence). V was clipped by 2 bases and J by 2 bases, with 10 bases between them. The CDR3 DNA is TGTGCCAGCAGCTTAGAGGGACGGAACTATGGCTACACCTTC. It is translated as CASSLEGRNYGYTF. Looking up the rest from reference TRBV5-5 and TRBJ1-2 gives the full variable domain: DAGVTQSPTHLIKTRGQQVTLRCSPISGHKSVSWYQQVLGQGPQFIFQYYEKEERGRGNFPDRFSARQFPNYSSELNVNALLLGDSALYLCASSLEGRNYGYTFGSGTRLTVV.

The gene calls are TRBV28 and TRBJ1-5; 7 bases match TRBD1. V was clipped by 5 bases and J by 6 bases; unmatched bases: 13. The CDR3 is 16 residues long. Per the germline V gene, CDR1 is MDHEN and CDR2 is SYDVKM. In DNA form, the CDR3 reads TGTGCCAGCAGTCCGGATACTGACAGGGTGGGTCAGCCCCAGCATTTT. Its translation is CASSPDTDRVGQPQHF. Together with reference TRBV28 and TRBJ1-5, the CDR3 gives the full variable domain: DVKVTQSSRYLVKRTGEKVFLECVQDMDHENMFWYRQDPGLGLRLIYFSYDVKMKEKGDIPEGYSVSREKKERFSLILESASTNQTSMYLCASSPDTDRVGQPQHFGDGTRLSIL.

This clonotype was found a few times. The V and J genes are TRBV11-3 and TRBJ1-4, with unresolved D. V lost 3 bases to trimming and J lost 8 bases, with 19 bases between them. This CDR3 is 16 amino acids long. Germline CDR1 SGHNT, CDR2 YENEEA. The CDR3 spells CASSFEINTSNEKLFF. The CDR3 region has the DNA TGTGCCAGCAGCTTCGAAATAAATACCTCAAACGAAAAACTGTTTTTT. The full variable domain, its missing parts supplied by reference TRBV11-3 and TRBJ1-4, is EAGVVQSPRYKIIEKKQPVAFWCNPISGHNTLYWYLQNLGQGPELLIRYENEEAVDDSQLPKDRFSAERLKGVDSTLKIQPAELGDSAVYLCASSFEINTSNEKLFFGSGTQLSVL.

This clonotype was recorded a few times. The V call is TRBV18, the J call TRBJ2-7, with TRBD1 identical over 8 bases. V dropped 3 bases and J dropped 1; count of bases not matched to a gene: 8. The CDR3 has 16 residues. The germline CDR1 and CDR2 sequences are KGHSH and LQKENI. This chain's CDR3 is CASSPRPGQVSYEQYF. The CDR3 region has the DNA TGTGCCAGCTCACCCCGACCGGGACAGGTATCCTACGAGCAGTACTTC.

At least ten counts were recorded for this clonotype. The gene calls are TRBV7-9 and TRBJ2-1; the D gene is possibly TRBD1 (5 bases). The CDR3 has 13 residues. Trimming stripped 1 base from V and 7 bases from J, with 8 bases between. Looked up from germline, CDR1 is SEHNR and CDR2 is FQNEAQ (reference sequence). The CDR3, as DNA: TGTGCCAGCAGCTTAGGGCAGGGAAATGAGCAGTTCTTC. This translates into CASSLGQGNEQFF.

This clonotype was counted a few times. The rearrangement uses TRBV7-9 and TRBJ2-6; 7 positions match TRBD2. The V and J ends lost 5 bases and 0 bases, in that order; junction bases with no gene match: 10. Germline lookup yields CDR1 SEHNR and CDR2 FQNEAQ (reference sequence). The length of the CDR3 is 18 residues. The DNA for the CDR3 is TGTGCCAGCAGCCTAAGCGGGGTTGGGGACTCTGGGGCCAACGTCCTGACTTTC. Residues: CASSLSGVGDSGANVLTF. Variable domain in full (rest from reference TRBV7-9 and TRBJ2-6): DTGVSQNPRHKITKRGQNVTFRCDPISEHNRLYWYRQTLGQGPEFLTYFQNEAQLEKSRLLSDRFSAERPKGSFSTLEIQRTEQGDSAMYLCASSLSGVGDSGANVLTFGAGSRLTVL.

The rearrangement links TRBV7-4 to TRBJ1-1; D is unresolved. From germline, CDR1 is SGHVT and CDR2 SQSDAQ. The CDR3 length is 12 residues. Trimming stripped 3 bases from V and 4 bases from J, with 6 bases between. In nucleotides, the CDR3 is TGTGCCAGCAGCTTCAGCGGCACTGAAGCTTTCTTT. Its translation is CASSFSGTEAFF.

The genes are TRBV15 and TRBJ2-7, with 7 positions matching TRBD2. The CDR3 loop spans 15 amino acids. V was pared by 1 base and J by 5 bases, with 8 bases of the junction left unmatched. CDR1 is LNHNV and CDR2 is YYDKDF in the germline V gene (reference sequence). CDR3 coding DNA: TGTGCCACCAGCAGAGTATGGGGGGGTCGGAACGAGCAGTACTTC. Protein sequence: CATSRVWGGRNEQYF.

The V gene is TRBV28, the J gene TRBJ2-5; the D gene is possibly TRBD2 (5 bases). This CDR3 has 13 amino acids. The ends were cut back, 2 bases at V and 3 bases at J, with 7 bases in the middle. Germline V lookup: CDR1 MDHEN, CDR2 SYDVKM. Written as DNA, the CDR3 is TGTGCCAGCAGTTTAGGAGGAGAAGAGACCCAGTACTTC. It yields the protein CASSLGGEETQYF. Drawing the rest from reference TRBV28 and TRBJ2-5, the complete variable domain is DVKVTQSSRYLVKRTGEKVFLECVQDMDHENMFWYRQDPGLGLRLIYFSYDVKMKEKGDIPEGYSVSREKKERFSLILESASTNQTSMYLCASSLGGEETQYFGPGTRLLVL.

This clonotype turned up a few times. One end of the junction varies from germline; a read error may be responsible. The chain is built from TRBV4-1 and TRBJ2-2; D not resolved. The CDR3 is made up of 13 amino acids. Germline assignment: CDR1 MGHRA and CDR2 YSYEKL. In nucleotides, the CDR3 is TGCGCCAGCAGCCAAGATTTAGGCCTAAAACTCGTTTTT. It translates to CASSQDLGLKLVF.

This clonotype was found many times. The gene calls are TRBV4-1 and TRBJ1-1; D is unresolved. V was clipped by 3 bases and J by 5 bases, with 10 bases between them. This CDR3 spans 13 amino acids. Per the germline V gene, CDR1 is MGHRA and CDR2 is YSYEKL. The CDR3 DNA sequence: TGCGCCAGCAGCCAGGCTATGCGTACTGAAGCTTTCTTT. Translated, it gives CASSQAMRTEAFF.

J is TRBJ2-1 and V is TRBV9; 9 bases are a match to TRBD1. Germline CDR1 and CDR2: SGDLS and YYNGEE. Trimming took 6 bases from V and 7 from J; bases not matched to a gene: 11. The CDR3 length is 15 residues. CDR3 in amino acids: CASTAGTGIGNEQFF. CDR3 in DNA: TGTGCCAGCACCGCCGGGACAGGGATAGGGAATGAGCAGTTCTTC.